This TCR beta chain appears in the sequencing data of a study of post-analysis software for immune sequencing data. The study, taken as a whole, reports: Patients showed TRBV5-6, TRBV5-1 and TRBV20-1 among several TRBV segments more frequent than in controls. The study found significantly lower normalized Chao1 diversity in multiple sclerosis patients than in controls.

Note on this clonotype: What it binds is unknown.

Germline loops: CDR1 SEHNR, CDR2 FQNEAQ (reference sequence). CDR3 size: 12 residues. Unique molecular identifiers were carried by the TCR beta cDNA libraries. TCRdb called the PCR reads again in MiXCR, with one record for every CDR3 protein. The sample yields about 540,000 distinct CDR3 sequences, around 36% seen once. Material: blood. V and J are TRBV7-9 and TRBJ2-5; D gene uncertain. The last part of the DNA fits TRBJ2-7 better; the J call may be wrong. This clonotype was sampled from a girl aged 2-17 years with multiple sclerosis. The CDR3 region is CASSLNSLEQYF. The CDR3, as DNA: TGTGCCAGCAGCTTAAATTCCCTCGAGCAGTACTTC.